The sequence of this TCR beta chain was determined in a study of blood T cells in healthy people across ages. With a J-beta primer mix and a sample-barcoded 5' primer, a second PCR ran about 7 to 12 cycles. TCRdb re-derived calls from the 5' RACE reads in MiXCR, one entry per CDR3 protein. The table includes about 1 million distinct CDR3 sequences, 45% detected once. Sequencing input: blood. This sequence originates from an older woman in good health.

This chain's CDR3 is CASSLRNQGLAGKNEQFF. DNA of the CDR3: TGCGCCAGCAGCCTGCGAAACCAGGGACTAGCGGGAAAAAATGAGCAGTTCTTC. This sequence joins TRBV5-1 and TRBJ2-1; 13 bases agree with TRBD2. The V and J ends lost 4 bases and 7 bases, in that order; junction bases with no gene match: 14. The germline gives CDR1 SGHRS, CDR2 YFSETQ. The CDR3 is made up of 18 amino acids.